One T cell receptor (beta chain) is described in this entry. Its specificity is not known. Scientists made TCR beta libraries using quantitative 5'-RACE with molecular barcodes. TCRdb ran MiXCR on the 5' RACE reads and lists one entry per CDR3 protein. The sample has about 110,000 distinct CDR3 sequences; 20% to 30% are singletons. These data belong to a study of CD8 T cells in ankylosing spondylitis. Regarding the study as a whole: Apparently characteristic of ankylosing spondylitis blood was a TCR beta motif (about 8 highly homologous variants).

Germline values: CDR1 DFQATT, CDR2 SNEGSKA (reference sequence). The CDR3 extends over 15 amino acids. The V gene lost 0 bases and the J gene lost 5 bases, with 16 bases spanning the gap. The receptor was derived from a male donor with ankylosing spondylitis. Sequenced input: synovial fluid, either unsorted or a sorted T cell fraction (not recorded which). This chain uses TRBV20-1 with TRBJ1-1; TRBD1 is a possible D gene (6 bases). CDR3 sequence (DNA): TGCAGTGCTAGAGATAGGAAAAGAGGGGGGACTGAAGCTTTCTTT. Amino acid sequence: CSARDRKRGGTEAFF.